This T cell receptor beta chain came from a study of identical twins. Germline assignment: CDR1 SGHNT and CDR2 YYREEE (reference sequence). Between the trimmed V and J ends, which lost 0 bases and 1 base, there was a span of 13 bases. The CDR3 spans 16 residues. Donors uniformly comprised healthy Caucasians. This clonotype was found once. Its specificity is not known. The study, taken as a whole, reports: Out-of-frame alpha sequences shared between twins exhibited an excess of low generation probability.

Template switching (which added a universal primer site) was used, and cDNA carried unique molecular identifiers. TCRdb reanalysed the 5' RACE reads using MiXCR and keeps one entry per CDR3 protein. The data hold 700,000 or so distinct CDR3 sequences, with 8.6% observed a single time. Separately, the same data were catalogued under a study of yellow fever vaccine responses in identical twins.

The TCR originated in a young woman in good health. Input material: PBMCs. The J gene is TRBJ1-1, the V gene TRBV5-4, with D possibly TRBD1 on 5 matching bases. CDR3 residues: CASSLEPGGKNTEAFF. CDR3 bases: TGTGCCAGCAGCTTGGAGCCCGGGGGTAAGAACACTGAAGCTTTCTTT.